This section outlines one TCR beta chain sequence together with its context. Its target antigen remains unknown. No per-base quality is available; no much larger clone lies one base away. Patients with autoimmune disease history or receiving systemic immunosuppression were excluded from the trial. Peripheral blood for TCR sequencing was drawn from every dose cohort at baseline, at cycle 4 day 1 and at cycle 7 day 1. The samples were drawn from a first-in-human, open-label, multicenter phase I dose-escalation trial of ivuxolimab. Adults with locally advanced or metastatic melanoma, renal cell, hepatocellular, or head and neck squamous cell carcinoma were enrolled in the trial. Before TCR sequencing, CD4+ T cells and CD8+ T cells were sorted from peripheral blood as separate populations. Genomic DNA was extracted from sorted cells for sequencing of the TCRbeta CDR3 region. The immunoSEQ Assay was used for sequencing of TCRbeta CDR3 regions. TCRdb's version of the immuneACCESS table is confined to in-frame rearrangements and falls short of the full clone set. An unresolved V gene accounts for under half of the shortfall where checked; the remainder is of unknown origin. Counted in this sample were around 60,000 clones; 85% to 90% of them appeared once. About 0.77% of the sample lies in the top ten.

The CDR3, cysteine through phenylalanine, is 17 amino acids long. Only CDR3 DNA is held: 51 bases, read in frame from base 1. The CDR1 and CDR2 encoded by the germline V gene (reference sequence) are SGHNT and YYREEE. Trimmed from V: 1 base; trimmed from J: 3 bases; junction bases lacking a gene match: 4. The record originates from a study of OX40 agonist ivuxolimab in advanced cancers. Concerning the study at large: The costimulatory receptor OX40 (CD134) was targeted by ivuxolimab, a fully human IgG2 agonistic monoclonal antibody. Intravenous ivuxolimab was administered to patients every 2 weeks at six dose levels: 0.01, 0.1, 0.3, 1.5, 3 and 10 mg/kg. Of the approximately 54 dose-escalation patients, hepatocellular carcinoma was present in around 20, melanoma in approximately 15, renal cell carcinoma in 9 and head and neck cancer in 9. In the dose-escalation cohort, more than 75% of patients were male, and the mean age was approximately 64 years, with a range of roughly 20 to 85. Patients were allowed to have had prior anti-PD-1, anti-PD-L1 or anti-CTLA-4 therapy, and approximately 37% of the dose-escalation patients had been treated with checkpoint inhibitors. Partial responses occurred in three dose-escalation patients, of whom one had hepatocellular carcinoma and two had cutaneous melanoma. The point of sequencing TCRbeta in the periphery was to test whether ivuxolimab changed TCR sequence diversity and drove clonal T-cell expansion. The paper reports the monotherapy dose-escalation portion (N of about 51 patients) of the phase I ivuxolimab trial.

The study at large found these results: After ivuxolimab, more expanded clones were found on average in CD8+ T cells than in CD4+ T cells. At doses of 0.1 to 3.0 mg/kg, clonal expansion of both CD4+ and CD8+ blood T cells was observed from baseline to week 6. Low levels of normalized T-cell clonal expansion were also shown by some nonresponding patients. In partial responders in the 0.1-3.0 mg/kg groups, normalized peripheral clonal expansion was found to be among the lowest, especially among CD8+ T cells. The antigen specificity of the peripheral T cells that underwent clonal expansion was not determined.

The receptor comes from an adult with an advanced solid tumor such as melanoma, head and neck, liver or kidney cancer. The chain is encoded by TRBV5-4 joined to TRBJ2-3, with 14 junctional bases fitting TRBD2. Sequenced here: CD4+ or CD8+ T cells sorted from blood, sampled in a trial of the OX40 agonist ivuxolimab. The CDR3 is CASSLRLAGGRTDTQYF. The sequenced DNA: TGTGCCAGCAGCTTGCGACTAGCGGGAGGGCGGACAGATACGCAGTATTTT. With all but the CDR3 taken from the reference TRBV5-4 and TRBJ2-3 genes, the full variable domain is: ETGVTQSPTHLIKTRGQQVTLRCSSQSGHNTVSWYQQALGQGPQFIFQYYREEENGRGNFPPRFSGLQFPNYSSELNVNALELDDSALYLCASSLRLAGGRTDTQYFGPGTRLTVL.